These 30 T cell receptor beta chains share one sample of origin, sequenced in a study of blood T cell repertoires in COVID-19. This table comes from immunoSEQ multiplex PCR, and its TCRdb copy is limited to in-frame clones, with some not included. There are roughly 49,000 clones in the sample; just over 85% occur only once, and around 4% lies in the top ten. The sequenced sample was peripheral blood. These receptors were obtained from a man older than 75 with active COVID-19.

The chain couples TRBV24-1 to TRBJ2-1; 9 nucleotides line up with TRBD1. CDR1 KGHDR and CDR2 SFDVKD come from the germline V gene. This CDR3 is built from 16 residues. V trimming: 7 bases; J trimming: 4 bases; junction bases outside the gene matches: 10. The CDR3 spells CATSGTGWIEYNEQFF. The CDR3 DNA reads TGTGCCACCAGCGGGACAGGGTGGATCGAATACAATGAGCAGTTCTTC.

The chain recombines TRBV7-2 with TRBJ2-3; 7 positions match TRBD2. Losses at the gene ends were 3 bases for V and 4 bases for J; bases not matched to a gene: 10. The germline V gene has CDR1 SGHTA and CDR2 FQGNSA. This CDR3 has 16 amino acids. The CDR3 DNA reads as TGTGCCAGCAGCTTGCGGGGTGGGAGGGCTTCAGATACGCAGTATTTT. This gives the protein CASSLRGGRASDTQYF.

The V and J genes are TRBV6-5 and TRBJ2-1; 7 bases line up with TRBD1. Germline CDR1 and CDR2: MNHEY and SVGAGI. Trimming cost V 6 bases and J 7 bases; bases outside gene matches: 12. The CDR3 contains 15 residues. The CDR3 sequence: CASRTPGQPLNEQFF. Here the CDR3 DNA reads TGTGCCAGCAGAACCCCGGGACAGCCATTAAATGAGCAGTTCTTC.

This clone was recorded a few times. The rearrangement uses TRBV11-1 and TRBJ2-3; 11 bases agree with TRBD2. The CDR3 runs to 16 residues. J was trimmed by 0 bases and V by 5 bases; bases with no gene match: 4. Germline CDR1 SGHAT, CDR2 FQDESV (reference sequence). The CDR3 region has the DNA TGTGCCAGCAGCGCCGGGACTAGCGGTAGCACAGATACGCAGTATTTT. Translated, it gives CASSAGTSGSTDTQYF.

V is TRBV3-1 (or the pseudogene TRBV3-2) and J is TRBJ2-1; TRBD2 is a possible D gene (5 bases). V was trimmed by 5 bases and J by 0 bases, leaving 11 bases between them. There are 15 residues in the CDR3. CDR1 LGHDT and CDR2 YNNKEL come from the germline V gene (reference sequence). The CDR3 loop is CASSKTISSYNEQFF. The CDR3 DNA is TGTGCCAGCAGCAAGACTATTAGCTCCTACAATGAGCAGTTCTTC.

A single count supports this clone. The V call is TRBV5-1, the J call TRBJ2-7; no clear D. The germline V and J ends were trimmed by 2 bases and 0 bases, with 12 bases remaining between them. The CDR3 is 15 amino acids. Germline loops: CDR1 SGHRS, CDR2 YFSETQ. This CDR3 is CASSFQDASSYEQYF. In DNA, the CDR3 is TGCGCCAGCAGCTTCCAAGACGCTAGCTCCTACGAGCAGTACTTC.

This rearrangement joins TRBV4-2 to TRBJ2-7; D not resolved. The CDR3 is 13 amino acids. Germline CDR1 and CDR2: LGHNA and YNFKEQ. Trimming took 8 bases from V and 5 from J, leaving 16 bases between them. CDR3 sequence (DNA): TGTGCCAGCCCGTGGAGAGGAGTAAACGAGCAGTACTTC. Translating gives CASPWRGVNEQYF.

The V gene is TRBV5-4, the J gene TRBJ2-1, with D possibly being TRBD2 (6 bases). Germline V gives CDR1 SGHNT, CDR2 YYREEE (reference sequence). Trimming removed 4 bases from V and 7 bases from J, with 15 bases in between. CDR3 length equals 14 residues. In DNA, the CDR3 is TGTGCCAGCAGCCTGGGGGGAGGACGAAATGAGCAGTTCTTC. It codes for CASSLGGGRNEQFF.

This clone was counted between two and nine times. The chain carries TRBV6-2 or TRBV6-3 and TRBJ2-2, with 8 bases fitting TRBD2. The CDR3 length is 14 residues. Germline values: CDR1 MNHEY, CDR2 SVGEGT. The V gene end was trimmed by 3 bases and the J gene end by 5 bases; junction bases not matched to a gene: 2. The CDR3 loop is CASSYSGDTGELFF. The CDR3 DNA reads TGTGCCAGCAGTTATAGCGGGGATACCGGGGAGCTGTTTTTT.

The gene calls are TRBV7-3 and TRBJ2-7; 8 bases line up with TRBD2. There are 16 residues in the CDR3. V was pared by 2 bases and J by 2 bases, with 8 bases of the junction left unmatched. CDR1 SGHTA and CDR2 FQGTGA come from the germline V gene. The CDR3 DNA is TGTGCCAGCAGCTTATCGGGTAGCGGGATAACCTACGAGCAGTACTTC. Amino acid sequence: CASSLSGSGITYEQYF.

This chain links TRBV7-9 with TRBJ2-2; D uncertain. CDR1 and CDR2 from the germline V gene are SEHNR and FQNEAQ (reference sequence). The length of the CDR3 is 14 residues. Trimming cost V 4 bases and J 5 bases, with 11 bases left between them. CDR3 loop: CASSSYSSTGELFF. CDR3 nucleotide sequence: TGTGCCAGCAGCTCCTACTCGTCTACCGGGGAGCTGTTTTTT. The full variable domain, rest sourced from reference TRBV7-9 and TRBJ2-2, is DTGVSQNPRHKITKRGQNVTFRCDPISEHNRLYWYRQTLGQGPEFLTYFQNEAQLEKSRLLSDRFSAERPKGSFSTLEIQRTEQGDSAMYLCASSSYSSTGELFFGEGSRLTVL.

The J gene is TRBJ2-5, the V gene TRBV18, with 12 bases identical to TRBD2. Germline CDR1 and CDR2: KGHSH and LQKENI. Germline trimming cut 6 bases from V and 10 bases from J; bases unmatched to any gene: 12. The length of the CDR3 is 15 residues. The chain's CDR3 is CASSRTSGAWSSQYF. CDR3 in DNA: TGTGCCAGCTCTCGGACTAGCGGGGCCTGGAGTAGCCAGTACTTC.

The rearrangement joins TRBV5-1 to TRBJ2-5; 8 bases are a match to TRBD1. Germline V lookup: CDR1 SGHRS, CDR2 YFSETQ. The CDR3 loop spans 16 amino acids. V was pared by 4 bases and J by 4 bases, with 12 bases of the junction left unmatched. The CDR3 DNA reads as TGCGCCAGCAGCCCGTCGACAGGGGCCTTGGTAGAGACCCAGTACTTC. It specifies CASSPSTGALVETQYF.

The chain joins TRBV5-4 to TRBJ2-1; TRBD2 aligns across 8 bases. The CDR3 sequence is 17 residues long. The ends lost 1 base at V and 4 bases at J; junction bases unmatched: 10. CDR1 is SGHNT and CDR2 is YYREEE in the germline V gene (reference sequence). The CDR3 nucleotides read TGTGCCAGCAGCTTGACCCCGGGCGGGGGGCAGTACAATGAGCAGTTCTTC. It specifies CASSLTPGGGQYNEQFF. Complete variable domain (other parts from reference TRBV5-4 and TRBJ2-1): ETGVTQSPTHLIKTRGQQVTLRCSSQSGHNTVSWYQQALGQGPQFIFQYYREEENGRGNFPPRFSGLQFPNYSSELNVNALELDDSALYLCASSLTPGGGQYNEQFFGPGTRLTVL.

This clone appeared once. The chain recombines TRBV7-2 with TRBJ2-5; 8 positions match TRBD1. CDR1 and CDR2 (germline): SGHTA, FQGNSA. V gave up 1 base and J gave up 5 bases; unmatched junction bases: 6. CDR3 size: 15 residues. The chain's CDR3 is CASSLGGQAAETQYF. As DNA, the CDR3 is TGTGCCAGCAGCTTAGGGGGACAGGCGGCGGAGACCCAGTACTTC.

The rearrangement links TRBV12-3 or TRBV12-4 to TRBJ2-1; D ambiguous. This CDR3 has 13 residues. V lost 2 bases to trimming and J lost 13 bases, with 15 bases between them. Here the CDR3 reads CASSLSSGGFQFF. DNA for the CDR3: TGTGCCAGCAGTTTAAGCTCGGGTGGTTTCCAGTTCTTC.

The CDR3 DNA follows: TGTGCCAGCAGCTCGACGCGGGGCTTCACCACCTTCTCCTACAATGAGCAGTTCTTC. This sequence encodes CASSSTRGFTTFSYNEQFF. This chain uses TRBV11-2 with TRBJ2-1; perhaps TRBD2 as D (6 bases). V was trimmed by 4 bases and J by 0 bases, leaving 22 bases between them. The CDR3 consists of 19 residues. CDR1 SGHAT and CDR2 FQNNGV come from the germline V gene.

This chain links TRBV24-1 with TRBJ1-5; D is ambiguous. This CDR3 region has 13 residues. Between the trimmed V and J ends, which lost 9 bases and 4 bases, there was a span of 12 bases. Germline V lookup: CDR1 KGHDR, CDR2 SFDVKD. CDR3 coding DNA: TGTGCCACCCAAGACGGGAATAATCAGCCCCAGCATTTT. It encodes CATQDGNNQPQHF.

This sequence joins TRBV27 and TRBJ2-7, with TRBD1 identical over 7 bases. Looked up from germline, CDR1 is MNHEY and CDR2 is SMNVEV (reference sequence). The CDR3 consists of 15 residues. J lost 5 bases, V lost 3 bases, and 10 bases had no gene match. The CDR3 is CASSFWDRSHHEQYF. The CDR3 nucleotides are TGTGCCAGCAGTTTTTGGGACAGATCTCACCACGAGCAGTACTTC.

The chain is built from TRBV7-9 and TRBJ1-1; 12 bases align to TRBD1. CDR3 size: 13 residues. Germline CDR1 reads SEHNR; CDR2 reads FQNEAQ (reference sequence). V trimming: 5 bases; J trimming: 9 bases; junction bases outside the gene matches: 4. The CDR3: CASSPGQGAQAFF. CDR3 bases: TGTGCCAGCAGCCCGGGACAGGGGGCGCAAGCTTTCTTT.

The chain has TRBV5-5 and TRBJ1-5; 10 bases match TRBD1. This CDR3 region has 15 residues. The V gene's germline CDR1 is SGHKS and CDR2 YYEKEE (reference sequence). Trimming took 4 bases from V and 7 from J; bases not matched to a gene: 8. CDR3 bases: TGTGCCAGCAGCCTCCAGACAGGGGGCGAACAGCCCCAGCATTTT. Its protein product is CASSLQTGGEQPQHF.

The chain uses TRBV7-3 and TRBJ2-7, with 7 bases aligning to TRBD1. The CDR3 has 15 amino acids. The germline CDR1 and CDR2 sequences are SGHTA and FQGTGA. Losses at the gene ends were 2 bases for V and 0 bases for J; bases not matched to a gene: 4. In DNA, the CDR3 is TGTGCCAGCAGCTTAGGGACAGCGAGCTCCTACGAGCAGTACTTC. Its translation: CASSLGTASSYEQYF.

This clone came up a few times. V and J are TRBV2 and TRBJ2-5; 10 bases fit TRBD1. From germline, CDR1 is SNHLY and CDR2 FYNNEI. The CDR3 totals 16 residues. With 4 bases clipped from V and 5 bases from J, the junction kept 10 bases outside the gene matches. DNA for the CDR3: TGTGCCAGCAGTGTAGGGGGGACAGGGGTTCTGGAGACCCAGTACTTC. Protein sequence: CASSVGGTGVLETQYF.

This clone was counted once. V usage is TRBV6-4 and J usage is TRBJ1-2; 9 bases fit TRBD1. Germline CDR1 and CDR2: MRHNA and SNTAGT. This CDR3 contains 20 residues. Unmatched junction bases numbered 26, after V lost 5 bases and J lost 7 bases. CDR3 in DNA: TGTGCCAGCAGTAGAAAGAGCGGCCGGGACAGGGTATGGTGGTTGCGTGGCTACACCTTC. The encoded protein is CASSRKSGRDRVWWLRGYTF.

The chain couples TRBV5-1 to TRBJ2-1; 9 nucleotides align to TRBD2. The V gene's germline CDR1 is SGHRS and CDR2 YFSETQ. The CDR3 has 17 residues. The V and J ends lost 4 bases and 6 bases, in that order; junction bases with no gene match: 14. In DNA, the CDR3 is TGCGCCAGCAGCCGATCAACCTTGACTAGCGGAACCAATGAGCAGTTCTTC. As protein: CASSRSTLTSGTNEQFF.

The chain carries TRBV24-1 and TRBJ2-1, with TRBD1 matching 7 bases. The CDR3 spans 17 residues. Germline V gene lookup returns CDR1 KGHDR and CDR2 SFDVKD. The V and J ends lost 4 bases and 0 bases, in that order; junction bases with no gene match: 8. CDR3 sequence reads: CATSDSGQASSYNEQFF. The CDR3 nucleotides are TGTGCCACCAGTGACAGCGGACAGGCTAGCTCCTACAATGAGCAGTTCTTC.

The genes are TRBV7-8 and TRBJ1-1, with TRBD1 matching 9 bases. The CDR3 spans 14 residues. After removal of 5 bases from V and 11 bases from J, the junction contained 12 bases not matched to a gene. The germline V gene encodes CDR1 SGHVS and CDR2 FQNEAQ. CDR3 residues: CASSITGTGYMAFF. The CDR3 bases are TGTGCCAGCAGCATTACCGGGACAGGGTATATGGCTTTCTTT.

The V and J genes are TRBV18 and TRBJ2-7; D not certain. V was clipped by 4 bases and J by 5 bases, with 6 bases between them. The CDR3 contains 11 residues. Germline V CDR1 and CDR2: KGHSH, LQKENI. The CDR3 spells CASSLRDEQYF. As DNA, the CDR3 is TGTGCCAGCTCACTCCGTGACGAGCAGTACTTC.

This rearrangement joins TRBV7-9 to TRBJ2-1; 8 bases fit TRBD1. V shed 0 bases and J 8 bases; nucleotides not matched to a gene: 3. CDR1 is SEHNR, CDR2 FQNEAQ, per germline (reference sequence). The CDR3 sequence is 14 residues long. CDR3 sequence (DNA): TGTGCCAGCAGCTTAGCTAAGACAGGGGATGAGCAGTTCTTC. Protein sequence: CASSLAKTGDEQFF.

This chain links TRBV7-9 with TRBJ2-3; D is ambiguous. The V gene's germline CDR1 is SEHNR and CDR2 FQNEAQ (reference sequence). This CDR3 is built from 13 residues. Trimming left V 1 base short and J 3 bases short, with 5 bases between. CDR3 sequence (DNA): TGTGCCAGCAGCTTAGGTCAAACAGATACGCAGTATTTT. It translates to CASSLGQTDTQYF.